This T cell receptor beta chain comes out of a study of tumor-infiltrating lymphocytes in primary liver carcinoma (dated by TCRdb to 2016 to 2017). As for the study more broadly: Between November 2015 and March 2016, roughly 5 patients in China with histopathologically diagnosed primary liver carcinoma had their tumors surgically resected. Of the five patients (three men and two women, aged 30 to 69 years), four had hepatocellular carcinoma and one had combined HCC and intrahepatic cholangiocarcinoma. The tumors of the five patients were staged as T1-T3 N0M0, with maximum diameters ranging from roughly 4.2 to 10 cm. Each sample produced roughly 3.5 to 7.13 million productive TCRbeta reads, and read depth showed no significant difference between tissue types. TCRbeta repertoire sequencing, expression microarrays and whole-exome sequencing were combined in the study across five regions of each liver tumor, with adjacent normal tissue and blood also included. A total of approximately 35 specimens from 5 patients, comprising some 25 tumor regions, 5 adjacent noncancerous liver tissues and 5 peripheral blood samples, were covered by TCRbeta repertoire sequencing. Reproducibility between technical replicate repertoires was high, with correlation coefficients above 0.98 and mean shared-clone rates roughly 0.91. Here is what the overall study found, with its caveats: Only the TCR beta chain was sequenced, so true repertoire diversity is likely underestimated because unpaired alpha chains were not captured. Comparison of CD4+ and CD8+ T cell repertoires was precluded by the use of bulk unsorted samples. The study included only a few patients, and the authors note findings should be validated in a larger study. Repertoire overlap was higher between tumor regions (mean approximately 36%) than tumor-adjacent (17%) or tumor-blood (roughly 14%) pairs, consistent with antigen-driven expansion. Compared with blood, tumors had a significantly larger share of the repertoire taken up by the top 250 clones (p = 0.039).

Counted from cysteine to phenylalanine, this CDR3 has 18 amino acids. Only CDR3 DNA is held: 54 bases, read in frame from base 1. V is cut back by 1 base and J by 0 bases, with 7 bases in the junction unmatched. Sequences SGHKS (CDR1) and YYEKEE (CDR2) are obtained from the germline V gene (reference sequence). Blood RNA was extracted from unsorted whole blood using TRIzol reagent, and germline DNA was obtained with the DNeasy Blood & Tissue kit. Patients had chronic HBV infection and were treatment-naive at sampling. Before surgery, about 4 milliliters of peripheral blood were drawn into K2EDTA tubes. Using a constant-region primer and ProtoScript II reverse transcriptase, TCRbeta-specific cDNA was reverse-transcribed from 500 ng total RNA. The TCRbeta libraries were prepared through three rounds of nested multiplex PCR following a slightly modified ARM-PCR procedure. Multiplex TRBV1-TRBV30 forward primers and a Cbeta reverse primer were used in the first two PCR rounds, each of which was run for around 9 cycles. Sample barcodes and Illumina adapters were added in a final 25-cycle PCR using Deep VentR polymerase. Amplicons of 200-500 bp were gel-purified with a QIAquick gel extraction kit before sequencing. An Illumina HiSeq 2500 was used to sequence the TCRbeta amplicons with 250-bp paired-end reads. The paper's data handling went like this. Quality trimming of reads was performed with Trimmomatic v0.33, and paired reads were merged with FLASH v1.2.11 so that full CDR3 sequences could be recovered. MiGEC v1.2.1b assigned V, D and J germline segments to the rearranged TCRbeta sequences. VDJtools v1.0.0 computed clonotype statistics and Shannon-Wiener diversity indices. Except for diversity analysis, only each sample's 250 most abundant clonotypes were used in subsequent analyses to reduce sampling bias. TCRdb redid the processing of the public reads, applying fastp at Q25 and MiXCR, and retained in-frame beta chains. Each entry is one CDR3 protein sequence, shown with its most common DNA and genes. It is TCRdb's table, rather than the study itself, that gives the V and J calls and clone size. The sample table records hundreds of thousands of distinct CDR3 sequences; approximately 54% of these occur just once. Clones ranked in the top ten supply about 15% of the sample.

This clonotype was seen a handful of times. No cognate antigen has been identified for it. No base-level quality is on record; no much larger clone is a single base apart. The chain is encoded by TRBV5-5 joined to TRBJ2-2; the junction holds 9 bases that match TRBD1. Input material: peripheral blood. The clonotype originates from a woman aged 25-40 years with primary liver carcinoma and hepatitis B virus infection. The CDR3 region reads CASSLPRDRAANTGELFF. The DNA sequence reads TGTGCCAGCAGCTTGCCCCGGGACAGGGCCGCGAACACCGGGGAGCTGTTTTTT.